This T cell receptor (beta chain) was captured by sequencing in a study of vaccination and CD4 T cells after COVID-19 (dated 2022 in TCRdb). Looking at the study overall: Six males and four females were included in the convalescent cohort, with two Hispanic individuals, seven Caucasians, two Asians and one multiracial person represented. Control cultures received a CEFX viral epitope pool as the positive control, an HIV-1 Nef peptide pool as the negative control, or no peptide. Post-vaccine blood samples were collected a median of 72 days after the second vaccine dose, ranging from about 14 to 241 days. Two doses of either the Pfizer-BioNTech BNT162b2 vaccine (n=8) or the Moderna mRNA-1273 vaccine (n=2) were administered to participants. The cultures were stimulated with overlapping spike peptide pools from SARS-CoV-2 and from the common cold coronaviruses HCoV-NL63, HCoV-OC43 and HCoV-229E. Post-COVID blood samples from convalescent patients were collected a median of about 110 days after diagnosis, with a range of roughly 35 to 180 days. In around ten COVID-19 convalescent patients and a handful of infection-naive healthy vaccine recipients, the spike-specific CD4+ TCR repertoire before mRNA vaccination was compared with the repertoire after mRNA vaccination. On the study overall, not on this receptor specifically: The study included relatively few convalescent patients and did not analyze early timepoints after natural infection. Although the median number of SARS-CoV-2-reactive clonotypes went up from 20 to 25 after infection to around 39 after vaccination, the increase was not significant. Among the post-vaccine SARS-CoV-2-reactive clones in convalescent patients, a median 86.3% showed up only after vaccination, which suggests vaccine-specific priming. Of the vaccine-specific clones in convalescent patients, 304 of 307, or nearly all, reacted only to SARS-CoV-2 spike and did not cross-react with common cold coronaviruses.

The protocol used for the library was PCR. TCR sequencing of DNA from cultured CD4+ T cells used the Oncomine TCR Beta short-read assay at the Johns Hopkins FTIC core. Genomic DNA was extracted from the cultured CD4+ T cells with the QIAamp micro DNA kit. Oncomine TCR Beta libraries from cultured CD4+ T cells were pooled using unique dual indexes and sequenced on an Illumina iSeq 100. The paper's processing steps were these. Non-productive sequences were removed, and CDR3s that did not start with C, did not end with F or W, or were shorter than 7 amino acids were discarded. The MANAFEST web application identified antigen-specific clonotypes by comparing peptide-stimulated wells against reference wells and other culture wells. An FDR below 0.05, an odds ratio above 5, and a productive frequency above 0.1% in at least two of three replicate wells were required for clones to be considered positive. A clonotype counted as cross-reactive if it showed significant expansion both in the SARS-CoV-2 spike wells and in at least one common cold coronavirus spike condition. CDR3 homology was assessed with Levenshtein distances (stringdist) and unrooted phylogenetic trees (ape) in R version 3.6.1. Using fastp trimming at Q25 and MiXCR clonotype assembly, TCRdb reanalyzed the public sequencing data and kept in-frame beta chains. One record per CDR3 amino acid sequence lists the most common genes and DNA. TCRdb's processing, not the study's, gives the V and J calls here. Present in this sample are roughly 9,800 distinct CDR3 sequences, roughly 25% of which were seen just once. Of the sample, 20% to 30% is held by the ten largest clones.

Per the publication, the treatment or condition label means: roughly ten-day PBMC culture with coronavirus spike peptide pools or control peptides (ViraFEST assay). The study used the ViraFEST assay, which expanded antigen-specific T cells with peptide pools and then identified expanded clonotypes by TCR sequencing. Healthy vaccine recipients had no prior SARS-CoV-2 infection, confirmed by negative nucleocapsid antibody tests before and after vaccination. Two million PBMCs per well were cultured in IMDM with approximately 5% human AB serum and 8.5 to 10 IU/ml IL-2, plus 10 ug/ml peptide pools. Half of the culture medium was replaced with fresh IL-2-containing medium on days 3 and 7. After 9 to 10 days of culture, CD4+ T cells were isolated by negative selection using the EasySep CD4+ T cell isolation kit. PBMCs were separated from whole blood using Ficoll-Paque Plus gradient centrifugation and then either used fresh or cryopreserved at -140C. Culture conditions were generally each tested in triplicate wells.

Turning to this clonotype: The antigen it recognizes is unknown. There are no base qualities to consult, and no much larger clone falls within one base.

This material consisted of CD4+ T cells from blood, cultured in vitro, taken before SARS-CoV-2 vaccination. The sequence came from a human donor who received a COVID-19 vaccine.

In nucleotide form, the sequence is TGTGCCAGCAGCTCGTCTCTAGCGGGGGGCGGCAGAAGTGAGCAGTTCTTC. Its translation is CASSSSLAGGGRSEQFF. This chain is built from TRBV11-3 and TRBJ2-1, with 11 junctional bases fitting TRBD2. The CDR3 contains 17 residues, cysteine and phenylalanine counted. Left in the record is the CDR3 DNA by itself, 51 bases read in frame from the first base. V loses 4 bases at its end and J loses 9 bases; junction bases beyond the gene matches: 14. Per the germline V gene, SGHNT is the CDR1 and YENEEA is the CDR2.